The 25 T cell receptor beta chains below were found in one sample sequenced in a study of cytomegalovirus exposure and HLA in healthy donors. Method: immunoSEQ multiplex PCR; TCRdb's copy keeps in-frame clones and lacks some. The sample lists 230,000 or so clones; roughly 88% were seen once. Sample: PBMCs. Receptors were obtained from a young woman in good health and CMV-seronegative.

The V and J genes are TRBV19 and TRBJ1-2, with D uncertain. Germline-derived CDR1 and CDR2 are LNHDA and SQIVND (reference sequence). The CDR3 sequence is 14 residues long. The V end lost 3 bases, the J end lost 0 bases, and 8 bases lay between the germline ends. The CDR3 here is CASSMVNSNYGYTF. CDR3 coding DNA: TGTGCCAGTAGTATGGTGAACTCTAACTATGGCTACACCTTC.

The chain links TRBV6-1 to TRBJ2-7; a weak D match, TRBD1 (5 bases). CDR1 is MNHNS and CDR2 is SASEGT in the germline V gene. Trimming removed 6 bases at V and 7 bases at J, with 10 bases between. This CDR3 is 11 amino acids long. For the CDR3, the DNA is TGTGCCAGCAGGGACATCAAGGAGCAGTACTTC. Its protein is CASRDIKEQYF.

The chain couples TRBV28 to TRBJ2-7; the match to TRBD2 covers 12 bases. The V gene end was trimmed by 6 bases and the J gene end by 7 bases; junction bases not matched to a gene: 13. The CDR3 is made up of 16 amino acids. The germline gives CDR1 MDHEN, CDR2 SYDVKM. The CDR3 here is CASRTTKGLAGSEQYF. The DNA of the CDR3 is TGTGCCAGCAGGACAACGAAAGGACTAGCGGGATCAGAGCAGTACTTC.

This clone was seen a handful of times. The V call is TRBV11-2, the J call TRBJ2-7; the D gene is possibly TRBD1 (6 bases). This CDR3 contains 13 residues. Germline V gene lookup returns CDR1 SGHAT and CDR2 FQNNGV. The ends were cut back, 5 bases at V and 2 bases at J, with 10 bases in the middle. The CDR3 DNA reads as TGTGCCAGCAGCCCGACAGGAACCTACGAGCAGTACTTC. This codes for CASSPTGTYEQYF.

The genes are TRBV7-9 and TRBJ1-2, with 8 nucleotides matching TRBD1. V lost 5 bases to trimming and J lost 4 bases; unmatched junction nucleotides: 9. The CDR3 totals 15 residues. Germline V gives CDR1 SEHNR, CDR2 FQNEAQ (reference sequence). CDR3 loop: CASSGTGTGTYGYTF. CDR3 nucleotide sequence: TGTGCCAGCAGCGGGACCGGGACAGGTACCTATGGCTACACCTTC.

The V and J genes are TRBV6-6 and TRBJ1-1, with D uncertain. V gave up 6 bases and J gave up 1 base, with 12 bases separating them. CDR1 and CDR2 (germline): MNHNY, SVGAGI (reference sequence). The CDR3 has 14 amino acids. The CDR3 DNA follows: TGTGCCAGCAGGGGCCCCACGTGGAACACTGAAGCTTTCTTT. Protein product: CASRGPTWNTEAFF.

V is TRBV4-1 and J is TRBJ2-1, with 14 bases that match TRBD2. Looked up from germline, CDR1 is MGHRA and CDR2 is YSYEKL. V dropped 1 base and J dropped 6; count of bases not matched to a gene: 5. CDR3 length equals 17 residues. The CDR3 here is CASSQGLAGGPSNEQFF. The DNA of the CDR3 is TGCGCCAGCAGCCAAGGACTAGCGGGAGGGCCAAGCAATGAGCAGTTCTTC.

J is TRBJ2-5 and V is TRBV10-2; weak D call: TRBD2 (6 bases). The V and J ends lost 8 bases and 5 bases respectively, with 9 bases between them. This CDR3 contains 11 residues. CDR1 is WSHSY and CDR2 is SAAADI in the germline V gene. The CDR3 loop is CASGGLETQYF. For the CDR3, the DNA is TGCGCCAGCGGAGGGCTTGAGACCCAGTACTTC.

The table lists this clone with a few counts. V and J are TRBV30 and TRBJ1-2; D unclear. The V gene lost 8 bases and the J gene lost 4 bases, with 11 bases spanning the gap. The CDR3 length is 11 residues. Germline loops: CDR1 GTSNPN, CDR2 SVGIG (reference sequence). CDR3 coding DNA: TGTGCCCGGGAGTCTTCCTATGGCTACACCTTC. Amino acid sequence: CARESSYGYTF.

This sequence joins TRBV7-9 and TRBJ2-3, with D maybe TRBD2 (5 bases). V was pared by 2 bases and J by 3 bases, with 12 bases between. Germline assignment: CDR1 SEHNR and CDR2 FQNEAQ (reference sequence). The CDR3 is made up of 15 amino acids. The CDR3 spells CASSLLSAATDTQYF. DNA for the CDR3: TGTGCCAGCAGCTTACTTAGCGCGGCTACAGATACGCAGTATTTT.

The V and J genes are TRBV27 and TRBJ2-7, with a tentative D call TRBD2 (6 bases). The CDR3 is 14 residues long. The germline V gene encodes CDR1 MNHEY and CDR2 SMNVEV (reference sequence). V dropped 8 bases and J dropped 3 bases, with 17 bases sitting between them. The chain's CDR3 is CASEIPGLDYEQYF. Written as DNA, the CDR3 is TGTGCCAGCGAGATTCCGGGACTTGACTACGAGCAGTACTTC.

This chain uses TRBV2 with TRBJ2-3; 7 bases match TRBD2. The ends lost 7 bases at V and 1 base at J; junction bases unmatched: 8. The germline V gene encodes CDR1 SNHLY and CDR2 FYNNEI. This CDR3 region has 15 residues. The CDR3 DNA reads TGTGCCAGCAATAGACTAGCCGCGGGCACAGATACGCAGTATTTT. It codes for CASNRLAAGTDTQYF.

This clone has only one observation. Here the CDR3 reads CASSQGFGTDTQYF. CDR3 coding DNA: TGTGCCAGCAGCCAGGGGTTCGGCACAGATACGCAGTATTTT. This chain joins TRBV5-6 and TRBJ2-3; a weak D match, TRBD1 (6 bases). The CDR3 has 14 amino acids. Trimming shortened V by 4 bases and J by 1 base, and 10 bases separated the two germline ends. The germline CDR1 and CDR2 sequences are SGHDT and YYEEEE. The full variable domain, with the rest looked up from reference TRBV5-6 and TRBJ2-3, is DAGVTQSPTHLIKTRGQQVTLRCSPKSGHDTVSWYQQALGQGPQFIFQYYEEEERQRGNFPDRFSGHQFPNYSSELNVNALLLGDSALYLCASSQGFGTDTQYFGPGTRLTVL.

This rearrangement joins TRBV13 to TRBJ2-2, with 9 bases fitting TRBD2. Trimming took 5 bases from V and 7 from J; bases not matched to a gene: 11. The CDR3 consists of 16 residues. Germline V CDR1 and CDR2: PRHDT, FYEKMQ (reference sequence). The CDR3 is CASSPQGGRAGGELFF. CDR3 coding DNA: TGTGCCAGCAGCCCTCAAGGCGGGAGGGCCGGCGGGGAGCTGTTTTTT.

The chain carries TRBV2 and TRBJ2-7; the match to TRBD1 covers 11 bases. V lost 8 bases to trimming and J lost 4 bases; unmatched junction nucleotides: 4. CDR3 length: 13 amino acids. Germline CDR1 and CDR2: SNHLY and FYNNEI. The CDR3 loop is CASLGTGGYEQYF. The CDR3 DNA reads as TGTGCCAGCCTAGGGACAGGGGGGTACGAGCAGTACTTC.

This clone was seen once. The chain carries TRBV7-2 and TRBJ2-4; possibly TRBD1 for D (6 bases). This CDR3 is built from 12 residues. Trimming cost V 3 bases and J 9 bases, with 9 bases left between them. CDR1 is SGHTA and CDR2 is FQGNSA in the germline V gene. CDR3 sequence: CASSFGQLIQYF. For the CDR3, the DNA is TGTGCCAGCAGCTTTGGACAGCTCATTCAGTACTTC.

The chain couples TRBV4-1 to TRBJ2-7, with TRBD1 matching 10 bases. The germline V gene encodes CDR1 MGHRA and CDR2 YSYEKL. Unmatched junction bases numbered 14, after V lost 0 bases and J lost 0 bases. This CDR3 region has 20 residues. CDR3 in amino acids: CASSQEVWGGQGPNSYEQYF. As DNA, the CDR3 is TGCGCCAGCAGCCAAGAAGTCTGGGGGGGACAGGGGCCGAACTCCTACGAGCAGTACTTC.

The V call is TRBV4-3, the J call TRBJ2-7, with 12 positions matching TRBD2. The V gene end was trimmed by 0 bases and the J gene end by 4 bases; junction bases not matched to a gene: 4. The CDR3 is 16 amino acids. CDR1 and CDR2 (germline): LGHNA, YSLEER. CDR3 sequence: CASSQDLTSGRYEQYF. DNA of the CDR3: TGCGCCAGCAGCCAAGATCTGACTAGCGGGAGATACGAGCAGTACTTC.

This clone has just a few counts. This chain links TRBV28 with TRBJ2-5; TRBD2 aligns across 14 bases. This CDR3 has 14 amino acids. Looked up from germline, CDR1 is MDHEN and CDR2 is SYDVKM. V lost 6 bases, J lost 4 bases, and 1 base stayed unmatched. CDR3 sequence: CASRTSGRAETQYF. DNA of the CDR3: TGTGCCAGCAGGACTAGCGGGAGGGCAGAGACCCAGTACTTC.

This chain joins TRBV2 and TRBJ2-3; 7 positions match TRBD2. Per germline, CDR1 SNHLY and CDR2 FYNNEI. There are 15 residues in the CDR3. With 7 bases clipped from V and 0 bases from J, the junction kept 7 bases outside the gene matches. The CDR3 loop reads CASIVSSGSTDTQYF. As DNA, the CDR3 is TGTGCCAGCATAGTGTCTAGCGGAAGCACAGATACGCAGTATTTT.

V usage is TRBV15 and J usage is TRBJ2-3; 7 bases are shared with TRBD1. CDR1 is LNHNV, CDR2 YYDKDF, per germline (reference sequence). Trimming removed 5 bases from V and 4 bases from J; junction bases left unmatched: 9. CDR3 length: 15 residues. In nucleotides, the CDR3 is TGTGCCACCAGCGGCACCAGGACAGGTCCAGATACGCAGTATTTT. Translated: CATSGTRTGPDTQYF. The variable domain in full, completed from reference TRBV15 and TRBJ2-3, reads DAMVIQNPRYQVTQFGKPVTLSCSQTLNHNVMYWYQQKSSQAPKLLFHYYDKDFNNEADTPDNFQSRRPNTSFCFLDIRSPGLGDTAMYLCATSGTRTGPDTQYFGPGTRLTVL.

The gene calls are TRBV28 and TRBJ2-6; 9 nucleotides align to TRBD1. From germline, CDR1 is MDHEN and CDR2 SYDVKM. The CDR3 runs to 15 residues. The trim removed 9 bases at V and 0 bases at J, leaving 3 bases unmatched. CDR3 nucleotides: TGTGCCAGTCAGACAGGGGGCTCTGGGGCCAACGTCCTGACTTTC. Its protein is CASQTGGSGANVLTF.

The V gene is TRBV30, the J gene TRBJ1-2; D may be TRBD1 (5 bases). The CDR3 totals 13 residues. V lost 0 bases to trimming and J lost 6 bases, with 11 bases between them. Germline CDR1 GTSNPN, CDR2 SVGIG (reference sequence). Here the CDR3 DNA reads TGTGCCTGGAGTGTAACAGGACCGGATGGCTACACCTTC. It specifies CAWSVTGPDGYTF.

The rearrangement links TRBV30 to TRBJ1-2; the match to TRBD1 covers 9 bases. Losses at the gene ends were 3 bases for V and 9 bases for J; bases not matched to a gene: 5. The CDR3 contains 12 residues. In germline, CDR1 is GTSNPN, CDR2 SVGIG (reference sequence). Written as DNA, the CDR3 is TGTGCCTGGAGCCGGGACAGGGATCGCTACACCTTC. This encodes CAWSRDRDRYTF.

This clone appeared a single time. The chain has TRBV2 and TRBJ2-1; TRBD1 matches 12 bases. The CDR3 is 15 amino acids. Germline V lookup: CDR1 SNHLY, CDR2 FYNNEI. The V segment lost 6 bases and the J segment 9 bases; nucleotides outside the gene matches: 9. The CDR3 DNA is TGTGCCAGCAGCCCGGGACAGGGGGCTAGTATTGAGCAGTTCTTC. It encodes CASSPGQGASIEQFF.